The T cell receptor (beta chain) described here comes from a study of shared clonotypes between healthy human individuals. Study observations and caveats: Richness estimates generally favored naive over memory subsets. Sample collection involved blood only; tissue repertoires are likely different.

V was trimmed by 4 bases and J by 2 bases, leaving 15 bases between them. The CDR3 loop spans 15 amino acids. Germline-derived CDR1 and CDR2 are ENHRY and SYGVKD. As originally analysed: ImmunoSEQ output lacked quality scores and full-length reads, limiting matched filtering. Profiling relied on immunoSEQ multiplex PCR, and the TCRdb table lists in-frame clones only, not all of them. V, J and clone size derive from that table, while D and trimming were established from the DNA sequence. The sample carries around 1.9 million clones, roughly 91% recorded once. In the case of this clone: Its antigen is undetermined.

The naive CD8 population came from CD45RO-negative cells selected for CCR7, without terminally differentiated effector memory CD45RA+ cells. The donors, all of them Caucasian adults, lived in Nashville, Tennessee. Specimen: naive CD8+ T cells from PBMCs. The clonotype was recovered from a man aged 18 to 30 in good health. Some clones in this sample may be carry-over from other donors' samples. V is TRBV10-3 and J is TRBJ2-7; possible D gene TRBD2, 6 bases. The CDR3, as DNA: TGTGCCATCAGTGGGGCGGGACTCCTGCCCTACGAGCAGTACTTC. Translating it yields CAISGAGLLPYEQYF.